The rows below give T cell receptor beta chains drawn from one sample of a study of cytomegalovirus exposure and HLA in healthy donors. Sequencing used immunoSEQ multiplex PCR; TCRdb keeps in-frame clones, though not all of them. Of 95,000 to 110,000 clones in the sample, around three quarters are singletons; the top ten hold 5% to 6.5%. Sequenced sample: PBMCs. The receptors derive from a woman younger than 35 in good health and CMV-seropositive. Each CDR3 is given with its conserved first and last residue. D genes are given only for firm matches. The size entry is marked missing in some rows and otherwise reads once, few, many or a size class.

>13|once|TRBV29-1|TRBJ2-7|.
CSVVFSETYEQYF
TGCAGCGTTGTTTTTAGCGAGACATACGAGCAGTACTTC
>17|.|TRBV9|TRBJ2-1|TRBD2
CASSAFSGTSVYNEQFF
TGTGCCAGCAGCGCTTTCTCCGGGACTAGCGTCTACAATGAGCAGTTCTTC
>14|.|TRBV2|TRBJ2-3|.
CASRLGGPTDTQYF
TGTGCCAGCCGCCTGGGGGGTCCCACAGATACGCAGTATTTT
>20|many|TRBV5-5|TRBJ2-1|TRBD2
CASSLGRERIAGVGNNEQFF
TGTGCCAGCAGCTTGGGTAGGGAAAGAATAGCGGGAGTAGGTAACAATGAGCAGTTCTTC
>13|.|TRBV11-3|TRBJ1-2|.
CASSYRSDYGYTF
TGTGCCAGCAGCTATCGGTCGGACTATGGCTACACCTTC
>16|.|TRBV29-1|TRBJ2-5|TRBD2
CSVEDLGTSGQETQYF
TGCAGCGTTGAAGATCTGGGGACTAGCGGGCAGGAGACCCAGTACTTC
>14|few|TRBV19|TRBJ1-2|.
CASSILGALDGYTF
TGTGCCAGTAGTATATTGGGGGCTTTGGATGGCTACACCTTC
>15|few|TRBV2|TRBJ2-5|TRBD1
CASGAGTGHGETQYF
TGTGCCAGCGGGGCTGGGACAGGGCATGGGGAGACCCAGTACTTC
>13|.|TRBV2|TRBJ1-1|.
CASSETGTGEAFF
TGTGCCAGCAGTGAAACGGGCACGGGAGAAGCTTTCTTT
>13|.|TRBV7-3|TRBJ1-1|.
CASSSGWGTEAFF
TGTGCCAGTTCTTCAGGGTGGGGCACTGAAGCTTTCTTT
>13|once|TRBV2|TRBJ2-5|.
CASTRTREETQYF
TGTGCCAGCACCAGAACGAGGGAAGAGACCCAGTACTTC
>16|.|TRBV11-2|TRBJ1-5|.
CASSLGTRREDQPQHF
TGTGCCAGCAGCTTAGGGACCCGCAGGGAGGATCAGCCCCAGCATTTT
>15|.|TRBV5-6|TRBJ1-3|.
CASSLQGLSGNTIYF
TGTGCCAGCAGCTTACAGGGCCTCTCTGGAAACACCATATATTTT
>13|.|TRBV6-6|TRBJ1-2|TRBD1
CASSWTGADGYTF
TGTGCCAGCAGTTGGACAGGCGCGGATGGCTACACCTTC
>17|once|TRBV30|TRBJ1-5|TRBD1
CAWSVPLGQEWWQPQHF
TGTGCCTGGAGTGTACCCCTCGGACAGGAGTGGTGGCAGCCCCAGCATTTT
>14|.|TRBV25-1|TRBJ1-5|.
CASSPQGSNQPQHF
TGTGCCAGCAGTCCCCAGGGAAGCAATCAGCCCCAGCATTTT
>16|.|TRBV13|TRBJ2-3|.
CASSLVEGVAADTQYF
TGTGCCAGCAGCTTAGTCGAGGGAGTGGCGGCAGATACGCAGTATTTT
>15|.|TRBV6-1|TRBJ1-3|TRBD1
CASSRQGHSGNTIYF
TGTGCCAGCAGTAGACAGGGCCACTCTGGAAACACCATATATTTT
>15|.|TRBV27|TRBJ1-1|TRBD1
CASSLTGLMNTEAFF
TGTGCCAGCAGTTTGACAGGGCTCATGAACACTGAAGCTTTCTTT
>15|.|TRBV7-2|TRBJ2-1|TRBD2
CASSLYSGRYDEQFF
TGTGCCAGCAGCCTATATAGCGGGAGGTACGATGAGCAGTTCTTC
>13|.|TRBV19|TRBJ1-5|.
CASSLDSYQPQHF
TGTGCCAGTAGTCTCGACAGTTATCAGCCCCAGCATTTT
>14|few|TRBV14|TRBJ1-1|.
CASSQAPMASEAFF
TGTGCCAGCAGCCAAGCCCCCATGGCCTCTGAAGCTTTCTTT
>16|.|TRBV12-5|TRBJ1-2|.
CASGLVQGRVFYGYTF
TGTGCTAGTGGTTTGGTACAGGGCAGAGTATTTTATGGCTACACCTTC
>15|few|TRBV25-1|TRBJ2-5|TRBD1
CASSEWGTGPETQYF
TGTGCCAGCAGTGAATGGGGGACAGGGCCAGAGACCCAGTACTTC
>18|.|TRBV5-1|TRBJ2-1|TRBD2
CASSQIGTGTSGSNEQFF
TGCGCCAGCAGCCAGATCGGGACCGGGACTAGCGGGAGCAATGAGCAGTTCTTC
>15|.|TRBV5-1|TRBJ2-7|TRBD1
CASSSSNRGLYEQYF
TGCGCCAGCAGCTCGTCTAACAGGGGGCTTTACGAGCAGTACTTC
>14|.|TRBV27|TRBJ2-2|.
CASSLGHNTGELFF
TGTGCCAGCAGTTTGGGACACAACACCGGGGAGCTGTTTTTT